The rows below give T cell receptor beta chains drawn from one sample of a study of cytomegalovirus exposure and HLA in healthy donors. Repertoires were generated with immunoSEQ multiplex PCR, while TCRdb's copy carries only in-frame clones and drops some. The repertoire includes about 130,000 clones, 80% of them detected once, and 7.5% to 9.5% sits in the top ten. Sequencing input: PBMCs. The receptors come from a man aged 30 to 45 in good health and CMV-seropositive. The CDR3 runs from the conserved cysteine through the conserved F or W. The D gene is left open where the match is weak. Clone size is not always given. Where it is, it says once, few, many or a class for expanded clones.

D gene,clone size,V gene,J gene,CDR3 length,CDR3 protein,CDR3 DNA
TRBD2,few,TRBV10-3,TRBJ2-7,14,CAIGGDFRTGEQYF,TGTGCCATCGGGGGGGATTTCCGAACGGGAGAGCAGTACTTC
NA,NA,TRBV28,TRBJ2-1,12,CASSFFRLQQFF,TGTGCCAGCAGTTTCTTCAGGCTACAGCAGTTCTTC
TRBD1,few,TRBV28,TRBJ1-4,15,CASSRGQGNWEKLFF,TGTGCCAGCAGCCGCGGACAGGGGAACTGGGAAAAACTGTTTTTT
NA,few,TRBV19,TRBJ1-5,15,CASSILGGVDQPQHF,TGTGCCAGTAGTATTTTGGGAGGTGTAGATCAGCCCCAGCATTTT
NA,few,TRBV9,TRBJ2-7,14,CASSVGGPLYEQYF,TGTGCCAGCAGCGTAGGGGGGCCCCTCTACGAGCAGTACTTC
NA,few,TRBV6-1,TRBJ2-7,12,CASSEPGSEQYF,TGTGCCAGCAGTGAACCAGGGTCCGAGCAGTACTTC
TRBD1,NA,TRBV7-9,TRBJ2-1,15,CASSTRDRGLNEQFF,TGTGCCAGCAGTACCCGGGACAGGGGGTTAAATGAGCAGTTCTTC
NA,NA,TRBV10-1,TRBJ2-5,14,CASSLQGPEETQYF,TGCGCCAGCAGCCTTCAGGGTCCCGAGGAGACCCAGTACTTC
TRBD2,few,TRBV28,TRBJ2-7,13,CASRTGGGHEQYF,TGTGCCAGCAGAACGGGGGGGGGCCACGAGCAGTACTTC
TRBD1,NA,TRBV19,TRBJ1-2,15,CASSIGTEANYGYTF,TGTGCCAGTAGTATCGGGACAGAAGCTAACTATGGCTACACCTTC
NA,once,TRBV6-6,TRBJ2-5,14,CASSYSGDGETQYF,TGTGCCAGCAGTTACTCGGGAGATGGAGAGACCCAGTACTTC
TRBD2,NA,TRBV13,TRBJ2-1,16,CASSRGTSGAYNEQFF,TGTGCCAGCAGCCGAGGGACTAGCGGGGCTTACAATGAGCAGTTCTTC
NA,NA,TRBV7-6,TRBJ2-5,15,CASSSDTRIEETQYF,TGTGCCAGCAGCTCCGATACTAGGATAGAAGAGACCCAGTACTTC
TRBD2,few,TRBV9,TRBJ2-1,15,CASSAVAGGPGEQFF,TGTGCCAGCAGCGCCGTAGCGGGGGGGCCGGGTGAGCAGTTCTTC
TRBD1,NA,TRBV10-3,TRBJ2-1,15,CAISESTGDVNEQFF,TGTGCCATCAGTGAGTCGACAGGGGACGTAAATGAGCAGTTCTTC
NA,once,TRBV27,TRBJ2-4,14,CASSLKGRGYIQYF,TGTGCCAGCAGTTTAAAGGGAAGGGGGTACATTCAGTACTTC
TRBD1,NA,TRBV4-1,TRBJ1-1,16,CASSQARQGPNTEAFF,TGCGCCAGCAGCCAAGCTCGACAGGGGCCGAACACTGAAGCTTTCTTT
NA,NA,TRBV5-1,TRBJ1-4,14,CASSLLALDEKLFF,TGCGCCAGCAGCTTGTTGGCCCTCGATGAAAAACTGTTTTTT
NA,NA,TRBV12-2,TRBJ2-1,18,CASRLASGLRSVIHEQFF,TGTGCAAGTCGCTTAGCCTCGGGACTCAGGTCGGTAATCCATGAGCAGTTCTTC
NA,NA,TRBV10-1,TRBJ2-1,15,CASSEASSSYNEQFF,TGCGCCAGCAGTGAGGCTTCCAGCTCCTACAATGAGCAGTTCTTC
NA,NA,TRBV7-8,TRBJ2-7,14,CASSPHRALYEQYF,TGTGCCAGCAGCCCACACAGGGCTCTGTACGAGCAGTACTTC
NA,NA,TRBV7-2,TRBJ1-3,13,CASSFSDGNTIYF,TGTGCCAGCAGCTTCAGCGACGGAAACACCATATATTTT
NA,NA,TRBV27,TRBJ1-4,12,CASSLPGSKLFF,TGTGCCAGCAGCCTCCCAGGGTCAAAACTGTTTTTT
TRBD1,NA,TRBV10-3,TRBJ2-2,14,CAISEQGATGELFF,TGTGCCATCAGTGAACAGGGGGCCACCGGGGAGCTGTTTTTT
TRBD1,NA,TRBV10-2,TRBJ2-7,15,CASRGIEGAGYEQYF,TGCGCCAGCAGGGGAATCGAGGGGGCGGGCTACGAGCAGTACTTC
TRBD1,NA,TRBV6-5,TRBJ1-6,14,CASSYGTDNSPLHF,TGTGCCAGCAGTTACGGGACAGATAATTCACCCCTCCACTTT
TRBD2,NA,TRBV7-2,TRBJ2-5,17,CASSLLGTSGGLETQYF,TGTGCCAGCAGCTTATTGGGGACTAGCGGGGGGTTGGAGACCCAGTACTTC